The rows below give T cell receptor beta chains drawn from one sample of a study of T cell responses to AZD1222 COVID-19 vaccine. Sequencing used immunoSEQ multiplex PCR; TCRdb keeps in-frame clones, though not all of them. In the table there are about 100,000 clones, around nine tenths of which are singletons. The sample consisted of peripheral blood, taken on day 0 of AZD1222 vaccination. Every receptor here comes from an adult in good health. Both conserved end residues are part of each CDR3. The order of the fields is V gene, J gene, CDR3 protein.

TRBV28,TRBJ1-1,CASSFQRPMNTEAFF
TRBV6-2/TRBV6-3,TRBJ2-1,CASSPRQGTYNEQFF
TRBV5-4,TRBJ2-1,CASSFSSGSYNEQFF
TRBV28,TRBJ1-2,CASSLTAYGYTF
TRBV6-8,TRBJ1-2,CASSYKLKFLPLYGYTF
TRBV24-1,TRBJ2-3,CATGGTSRDTQYF
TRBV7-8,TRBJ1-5,CASSLRQGASNQPQHF
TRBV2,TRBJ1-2,CASTTEGSSNYGYTF
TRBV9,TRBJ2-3,CASSPRGGGGSTDTQYF
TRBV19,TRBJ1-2,CASSVQGLLGYGYTF
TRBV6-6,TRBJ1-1,CASSRPTGGDTEAFF
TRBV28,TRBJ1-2,CASSLRQGAGDGYTF
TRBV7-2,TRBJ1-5,CASSLVADAQPQHF
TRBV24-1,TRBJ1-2,CATSDLFEKGARGYTF
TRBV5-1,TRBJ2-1,CASSPGLAGAGNEQFF
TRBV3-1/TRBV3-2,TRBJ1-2,CASSQDFPYPGTGPYGYTF
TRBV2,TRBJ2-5,CASSELGGYQETQYF
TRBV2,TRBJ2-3,CASSGGRGAGTDTQYF
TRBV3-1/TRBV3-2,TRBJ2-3,CASSPRLPRASGGTDTQYF
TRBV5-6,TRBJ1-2,CASRSGPGTYKDGYTF
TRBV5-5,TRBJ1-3,CASNRSGGKDSGNTIYF
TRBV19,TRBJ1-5,CASSRTDYSNQPQHF
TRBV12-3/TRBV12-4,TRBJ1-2,CASRSIIYGYTF
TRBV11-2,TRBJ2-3,CASSLDRASNTQYF
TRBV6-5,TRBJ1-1,CASSATGVTEAFF
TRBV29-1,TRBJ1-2,CSVEGEEGYGYTF
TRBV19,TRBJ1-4,CASSMYGGQEKLFF